A single T cell receptor beta chain is shown here with its context. Its specificity is unknown. The sample comes from a study of cytomegalovirus exposure and HLA in healthy donors. The overall study: An earlier analysis found fewer than 120 million unique TCR beta sequences from 150 million to 200 million T cells. In terms of ancestry, the Caucasian-associated cluster contained roughly 80% of the approximately 400 genotyped donors. Study-level results: Reports indicate that TCR beta sequences accurately predicted the HLA-A and HLA-B alleles of most subjects. Productive status was seen about 87% or about 30% of the time for most TCR beta V segments in an earlier analysis.

60 Vbeta and 13 Jbeta primers were used in PCR. Repertoires were generated with immunoSEQ multiplex PCR, while TCRdb's copy carries only in-frame clones and drops some. Here the sample spans around 210,000 clones, 70% to 85% being singletons. The CDR3 extends over 14 amino acids. V gave up 1 base and J gave up 7 bases; unmatched junction bases: 7. CDR1 and CDR2 (germline): MNHEY, SVGAGI. The chain uses TRBV6-5 and TRBJ2-7; 7 bases map to TRBD1. This clonotype was obtained from a man aged 50 or older in good health and CMV-seronegative. The sequenced sample was PBMCs. As DNA, the CDR3 is TGTGCCAGCAGTTACTACGACAGGGCGTATGAGCAGTACTTC. Amino acids: CASSYYDRAYEQYF.